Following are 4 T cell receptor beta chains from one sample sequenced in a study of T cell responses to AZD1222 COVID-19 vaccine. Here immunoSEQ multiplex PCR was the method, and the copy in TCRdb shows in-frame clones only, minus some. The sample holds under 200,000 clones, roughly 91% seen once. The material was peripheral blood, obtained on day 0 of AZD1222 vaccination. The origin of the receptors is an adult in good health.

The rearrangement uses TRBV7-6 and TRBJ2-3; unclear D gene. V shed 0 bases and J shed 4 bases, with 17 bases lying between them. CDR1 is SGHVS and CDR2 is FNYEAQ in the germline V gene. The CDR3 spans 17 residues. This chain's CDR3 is CASSLAGLSLSPDTQYF. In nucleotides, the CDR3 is TGTGCCAGCAGCTTAGCGGGTCTCAGCTTGTCTCCAGATACGCAGTATTTT.

This chain's CDR3 is CASSRGQGAISNQPQHF. DNA of the CDR3: TGTGCCAGCAGCCGAGGACAGGGGGCGATTAGCAATCAGCCCCAGCATTTT. The chain couples TRBV7-8 to TRBJ1-5; TRBD1 matches 11 bases. The length of the CDR3 is 17 residues. CDR1 and CDR2 from the germline V gene are SGHVS and FQNEAQ. J was trimmed by 0 bases and V by 5 bases; bases with no gene match: 6.

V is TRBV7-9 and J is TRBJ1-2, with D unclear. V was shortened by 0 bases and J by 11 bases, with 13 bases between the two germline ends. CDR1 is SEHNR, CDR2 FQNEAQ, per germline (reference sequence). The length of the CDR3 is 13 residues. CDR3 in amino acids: CASSLASAGDYTF. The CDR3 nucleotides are TGTGCCAGCAGCTTAGCGTCGGCAGGTGATTACACCTTC. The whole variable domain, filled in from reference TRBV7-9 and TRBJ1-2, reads DTGVSQNPRHKITKRGQNVTFRCDPISEHNRLYWYRQTLGQGPEFLTYFQNEAQLEKSRLLSDRFSAERPKGSFSTLEIQRTEQGDSAMYLCASSLASAGDYTFGSGTRLTVV.

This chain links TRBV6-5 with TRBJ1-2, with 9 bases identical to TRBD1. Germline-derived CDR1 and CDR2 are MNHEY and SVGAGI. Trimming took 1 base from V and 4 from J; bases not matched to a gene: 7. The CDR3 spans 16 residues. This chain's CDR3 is CASSYLVGQGFYGYTF. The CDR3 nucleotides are TGTGCCAGCAGTTACTTGGTGGGACAGGGCTTCTATGGCTACACCTTC.